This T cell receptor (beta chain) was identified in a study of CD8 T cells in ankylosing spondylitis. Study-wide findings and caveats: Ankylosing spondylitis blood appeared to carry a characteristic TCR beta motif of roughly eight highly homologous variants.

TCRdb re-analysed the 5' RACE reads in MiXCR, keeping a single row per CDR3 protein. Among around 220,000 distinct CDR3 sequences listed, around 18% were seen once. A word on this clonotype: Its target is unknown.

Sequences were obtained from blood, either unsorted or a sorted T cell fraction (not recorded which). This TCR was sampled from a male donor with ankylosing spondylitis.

Here the CDR3 reads CASNPTVDHYEQYF. The CDR3 coding sequence is TGTGCCAGTAACCCGACAGTGGACCACTACGAGCAGTACTTC. V gene TRBV19 combines with J gene TRBJ2-7; D is perhaps TRBD1 (5 bases). CDR1 and CDR2 (germline): LNHDA, SQIVND (reference sequence). The V end lost 7 bases, the J end lost 3 bases, and 16 bases lay between the germline ends. CDR3 length: 14 amino acids.